What follows are 27 T cell receptor beta chains derived from one specimen sequenced in a study of blood T cells in healthy people across ages. PCR was performed a second time for about 6 to 11 cycles using a sample-barcoded 5' primer and a J-beta primer mix. TCRdb itself ran the 5' RACE reads through MiXCR, one entry per CDR3 protein. Of almost 1 million distinct CDR3 sequences listed, roughly 51% were seen once; the top ten hold about 20%. Sequenced sample: blood. Source of these receptors: a woman aged 55-75 years in good health.

This clonotype has ten or more counts. The chain has TRBV13 and TRBJ2-7, with 8 bases that match TRBD2. The junction had 5 bases not matched to a gene; V was cut back by 5 bases and J by 5 bases. Germline CDR1 PRHDT, CDR2 FYEKMQ (reference sequence). This CDR3 has 13 residues. CDR3 region: CASSLGRGDEQYF. In nucleotides, the CDR3 is TGTGCCAGCAGCCTCGGGAGGGGCGACGAGCAGTACTTC.

The chain has TRBV2 and TRBJ2-5; D not certain. V lost 8 bases and J lost 4, with 14 bases in between. Germline V CDR1 and CDR2: SNHLY, FYNNEI. CDR3 size: 13 residues. This CDR3 is CASQTHGGETQYF. The CDR3 nucleotides read TGTGCCAGCCAGACTCATGGCGGAGAGACCCAGTACTTC.

This chain links TRBV21-1 with TRBJ2-3. TRBV21-1 is classified as a pseudogene. CDR3 size: 13 residues. The CDR3 coding sequence is TGTGCCAGCAGCAAAGTGGGCAGAGATACGCAGTATTTT. Its protein product is CASSKVGRDTQYF.

CDR3 DNA: TGTGCCAGTAGTATTTCACGTCGGAACTACGAGCAGTACTTC. Its protein product is CASSISRRNYEQYF. The chain is built from TRBV19 and TRBJ2-7, with D unclear. V was cut by 3 bases and J by 3 bases, with 12 bases left in between. The CDR3 length is 14 residues. The V gene's germline CDR1 is LNHDA and CDR2 SQIVND (reference sequence).

This clonotype was detected many times. The chain recombines TRBV6-5 with TRBJ2-4; 7 bases are a match to TRBD2. Germline CDR1 reads MNHEY; CDR2 reads SVGAGI. The CDR3 runs 15 residues. V dropped 2 bases and J dropped 1; count of bases not matched to a gene: 2. Here the CDR3 DNA reads TGTGCCAGCAGTTACGGGGGGGATGCCAAAAACATTCAGTACTTC. Amino acids: CASSYGGDAKNIQYF.

The CDR3: CATWGGQGLRGSNYGYTF. In nucleotides, the CDR3 is TGTGCCACCTGGGGGGGACAGGGACTGAGAGGGTCTAACTATGGCTACACCTTC. The chain employs TRBV6-1 and TRBJ1-2, with 9 bases aligning to TRBD1. J gave up 0 bases and V 10 bases, and 18 bases lay outside the gene matches. The CDR3 has 18 residues. Germline V gene data show CDR1 as MNHNS and CDR2 as SASEGT.

This clonotype turned up a few times. The J gene is TRBJ2-7, the V gene TRBV20-1; D gene ambiguous. Germline lookup yields CDR1 DFQATT and CDR2 SNEGSKA (reference sequence). The CDR3 sequence is 13 residues long. The V end lost 3 bases, the J end lost 6 bases, and 15 bases lay between the germline ends. The CDR3 reads CSARMWREPEQYF. CDR3 coding DNA: TGCAGTGCTAGGATGTGGCGAGAACCCGAGCAGTACTTC.

This clonotype was observed a few times. The J gene is TRBJ2-3, the V gene TRBV28; D remains ambiguous. V lost 2 bases to trimming and J lost 5 bases, with 20 bases between them. The CDR3 totals 17 residues. The germline gives CDR1 MDHEN, CDR2 SYDVKM. CDR3 coding DNA: TGTGCCAGCAGTTTACATGGTACGGGTGCGGTTCAAGATACGCAGTATTTT. This encodes CASSLHGTGAVQDTQYF.

This clonotype was picked up a small number of times. The junction departs from the called germline gene at one end, perhaps through a read error. The chain employs TRBV9 and TRBJ2-7; TRBD1 is a possible D gene (6 bases). Per germline, CDR1 SGDLS and CDR2 YYNGEE. This CDR3 contains 15 residues. CDR3: CASSPSGTSGYEQYF. As DNA, the CDR3 is TGTGCTAGCAGTCCATCCGGGACATCGGGGTACGAGCAGTACTTC.

The gene calls are TRBV12-3 or TRBV12-4 and TRBJ2-7; tentative D call: TRBD2 (7 bases). The CDR3 runs to 14 residues. The V end lost 6 bases, the J end lost 3 bases, and 15 bases lay between the germline ends. The CDR3 sequence: CASRLGGGVYEQYF. The CDR3 region has the DNA TGTGCCAGCAGGTTGGGAGGGGGAGTCTACGAGCAGTACTTC.

Written as DNA, the CDR3 is TGTGCCAGCAGCCAAATGACGGGGATCGGGACCGGGGAGCTGTTTTTT. Protein: CASSQMTGIGTGELFF. J is TRBJ2-2 and V is TRBV4-2; the D gene is possibly TRBD2 (5 bases). The V gene's germline CDR1 is LGHNA and CDR2 YNFKEQ. The CDR3 has 16 residues. With 2 bases removed from V and 5 bases from J, the gap between germline ends came to 15 bases.

The chain has TRBV6-5 and TRBJ1-2; no reliable D call. The ends were cut back, 10 bases at V and 6 bases at J, with 27 bases in the middle. CDR3 length: 16 residues. CDR1 MNHEY and CDR2 SVGAGI come from the germline V gene. The CDR3 loop is CAIRSTTQTPGNGYTF. Written as DNA, the CDR3 is TGTGCCATACGATCAACCACACAGACGCCAGGAAATGGCTACACCTTC.

This chain links TRBV7-3 with TRBJ2-3, with 9 bases lining up with TRBD2. Germline V gives CDR1 SGHTA, CDR2 FQGTGA. This CDR3 has 17 residues. V dropped 6 bases and J dropped 3; count of bases not matched to a gene: 13. CDR3 DNA: TGTGCCAGCAGTCCAGGGGGGAGCGGGAGGAGAACAGATACGCAGTATTTT. Translated, it gives CASSPGGSGRRTDTQYF.

This clonotype was seen only a few times. The chain recombines TRBV21-1 with TRBJ1-6. TRBV21-1 corresponds to a pseudogene. This CDR3 spans 14 amino acids. DNA of the CDR3: TGTGCCAACCTATTCCGGGAGGTGTATTCACCCCTCCACTTT. Its protein product is CANLFREVYSPLHF.

V gene TRBV6-5 combines with J gene TRBJ2-7, with D possibly being TRBD1 (6 bases). Germline V gene lookup returns CDR1 MNHEY and CDR2 SVGAGI. The ends were cut back, 5 bases at V and 3 bases at J, with 17 bases in the middle. CDR3 length equals 15 residues. The CDR3 nucleotides are TGTGCCAGCAGTCTAAGGGACACCTCCTTCTACGAGCAGTACTTC. Translating it yields CASSLRDTSFYEQYF.

This clonotype was recorded a few times. This rearrangement joins TRBV29-1 to TRBJ2-5; TRBD1 might be the D (6 bases). V lost 6 bases and J lost 4, with 15 bases in between. This CDR3 spans 13 amino acids. CDR1 and CDR2 from the germline V gene are SQVTM and ANQGSEA. CDR3 sequence: CSVATGGPETQYF. The CDR3 coding sequence is TGCAGCGTAGCGACAGGCGGACCAGAGACCCAGTACTTC.

The chain combines TRBV7-9 with TRBJ2-5; D is unclear. There are 12 residues in the CDR3. V shed 4 bases and J shed 13 bases, with 16 bases lying between them. Looked up from germline, CDR1 is SEHNR and CDR2 is FQNEAQ (reference sequence). The DNA for the CDR3 is TGTGCCAGCAGCTACCAGAATGACCCGCGGTACTTC. Its translation is CASSYQNDPRYF.

This clonotype was counted only a few times. The chain couples TRBV9 to TRBJ2-1, with no clear D. There are 13 residues in the CDR3. Trimming stripped 3 bases from V and 1 base from J, with 5 bases between. CDR1 and CDR2 (germline): SGDLS, YYNGEE. Here the CDR3 DNA reads TGTGCCAGCAGCGACAGTTCCTACAATGAGCAGTTCTTC. Amino acid sequence: CASSDSSYNEQFF.

The J gene is TRBJ2-3, the V gene TRBV4-2, with unresolved D. This CDR3 comprises 14 residues. The ends were cut back, 1 base at V and 6 bases at J, with 11 bases in the middle. Germline loops: CDR1 LGHNA, CDR2 YNFKEQ. In DNA form, the CDR3 reads TGTGCCAGCAGCCAAGGGGGTAGCTCGGATACGCAGTATTTT. Residues: CASSQGGSSDTQYF.

This clonotype came up many times. The CDR3 region has the DNA TGTGCCAGCAGGCGTAGCGGAGGGGTCGCAGATACGCAGTATTTT. Encoded protein: CASRRSGGVADTQYF. The genes are TRBV7-2 and TRBJ2-3, with D perhaps TRBD2 (6 bases). V was clipped by 6 bases and J by 4 bases, with 17 bases between them. The length of the CDR3 is 15 residues. CDR1 is SGHTA, CDR2 FQGNSA, per germline.

V gene TRBV24-1 combines with J gene TRBJ2-1; TRBD1 aligns across 9 bases. The tail of the sequence fits TRBJ2-7 better, so the J call may be wrong. This CDR3 is built from 15 residues. CDR1 is KGHDR and CDR2 is SFDVKD in the germline V gene. CDR3 protein: CATSDPGQGMGEQYF. The DNA for the CDR3 is TGTGCCACCAGTGACCCCGGACAGGGGATGGGGGAGCAGTACTTC.

V gene TRBV12-3 or TRBV12-4 combines with J gene TRBJ2-1; weak D call: TRBD2 (6 bases). Between the trimmed V and J ends, which lost 4 bases and 3 bases, there was a span of 13 bases. CDR3 size: 15 residues. The CDR3 nucleotides read TGTGCCAGCAGTTCCACCGGGACTGACTACAATGAGCAGTTCTTC. Translation gives CASSSTGTDYNEQFF.

The chain uses TRBV29-1 and TRBJ2-7, with D tentatively TRBD2 (5 bases). Germline CDR1 is SQVTM and CDR2 is ANQGSEA. Trimming shortened V by 4 bases and J by 0 bases, and 16 bases separated the two germline ends. CDR3 length: 15 residues. As DNA, the CDR3 is TGCAGCGTTGCGCGTGGAAGCGGACCCTCCTACGAGCAGTACTTC. Its translation: CSVARGSGPSYEQYF.

The CDR3 sequence is CASSQVAGGVQPQHF. CDR3 coding DNA: TGCGCCAGCAGCCAAGTTGCAGGGGGTGTTCAGCCCCAGCATTTT. The V call is TRBV4-3, the J call TRBJ1-5; 7 positions match TRBD1. Germline CDR1 is LGHNA and CDR2 is YSLEER. The CDR3 extends over 15 amino acids. V trimming: 1 base; J trimming: 6 bases; junction bases outside the gene matches: 6.

This clonotype was counted a few times. The genes are TRBV4-3 and TRBJ2-7; D may be TRBD2 (5 bases). The CDR3 length is 16 residues. The V gene lost 0 bases and the J gene lost 2 bases, with 14 bases spanning the gap. Germline V gives CDR1 LGHNA, CDR2 YSLEER. CDR3 bases: TGCGCCAGCAGCCAAGATCTGGGGAGCCTAACCTACGAGCAGTACTTC. It specifies CASSQDLGSLTYEQYF.

The J gene is TRBJ2-7, the V gene TRBV27; D not resolved. Germline V gene lookup returns CDR1 MNHEY and CDR2 SMNVEV (reference sequence). Between the trimmed V and J ends, which lost 5 bases and 2 bases, there was a span of 16 bases. The CDR3 is made up of 15 amino acids. The CDR3 nucleotides are TGTGCCAGCAGTCCCTTAGTAAGGCGGCCCTACGAGCAGTACTTC. This codes for CASSPLVRRPYEQYF.

The gene calls are TRBV28 and TRBJ2-4; 10 bases agree with TRBD2. The DNA end favors TRBJ2-5, so the J call may be wrong. Germline V gene data show CDR1 as MDHEN and CDR2 as SYDVKM. CDR3 length: 13 amino acids. The CDR3 loop reads CASRNSGRTTQYF. The CDR3 bases are TGTGCCAGCAGGAATAGCGGGAGGACGACCCAGTACTTC.